This entry lists 26 T cell receptor beta chains sequenced from one sample in a study of T cell repertoires in cytomegalovirus infection. TCRdb itself ran the reads through MiXCR, one entry per CDR3 protein. The profile shows around 130,000 distinct CDR3 sequences, 8.8% of them singletons. The sequencing input was PBMCs. These receptors all come from a human donor in good health (CMV status not recorded). Some clones in this sample may be carry-over from other donors' samples.

This clonotype was observed a few times. This chain connects TRBV20-1 to TRBJ1-2; D is unresolved. This CDR3 comprises 13 residues. CDR1 and CDR2 from the germline V gene are DFQATT and SNEGSKA (reference sequence). V gave up 6 bases and J gave up 4 bases, with 15 bases separating them. The CDR3 coding sequence is TGCAGTGCCCGACGGGGAAACAGCTATGGCTACACCTTC. Translating it yields CSARRGNSYGYTF.

This clonotype has more than one count but fewer than ten. The V call is TRBV2, the J call TRBJ1-2, with 8 positions matching TRBD1. With 5 bases clipped from V and 4 bases from J, the junction kept 6 bases outside the gene matches. The CDR3 consists of 14 residues. Germline V lookup: CDR1 SNHLY, CDR2 FYNNEI. The CDR3 nucleotides read TGTGCCAGCAGTTCGGGACAGGTCACCTATGGCTACACCTTC. As protein: CASSSGQVTYGYTF.

This clonotype was counted at least ten times. This chain connects TRBV12-3 or TRBV12-4 to TRBJ2-3; tentative D call: TRBD1 (6 bases). This CDR3 is 16 amino acids long. V lost 5 bases and J 2 bases, leaving 17 bases between the germline ends. CDR3 in DNA: TGTGCCAGCAGTGGTTGGACAGAACAGGACACAGATACGCAGTATTTT. Protein: CASSGWTEQDTDTQYF.

Ten or more counts support this clonotype. The chain has TRBV28 and TRBJ1-2, with D possibly being TRBD1 (5 bases). The CDR3 spans 13 residues. Germline CDR1 and CDR2: MDHEN and SYDVKM. Between the trimmed V and J ends, which lost 7 bases and 6 bases, there was a span of 15 bases. CDR3 amino acids: CASIGGGDDGYTF. The CDR3 region has the DNA TGTGCCAGCATTGGGGGAGGGGACGATGGCTACACCTTC.

A remark on this clonotype: A much larger clone is a single base away; this may be a read error. The chain carries TRBV6-5 and TRBJ1-1; D is possibly TRBD1 (6 bases). Germline lookup yields CDR1 MNHEY and CDR2 SVGAGI. The CDR3 consists of 15 residues. CDR3 bases: TGTGCCAGCAGTTATGGCGAGGGGGTGGGCACTGGAGCTTTCTTT. Amino acid sequence: CASSYGEGVGTGAFF.

In the case of this clonotype: This may stem from a read error, because a much larger clone lies one nucleotide away. V and J are TRBV6-1 and TRBJ1-2, with 7 bases lining up with TRBD1. The germline gives CDR1 MNHNS, CDR2 SASEGT. CDR3 length: 15 amino acids. V shed 3 bases and J 8 bases; nucleotides not matched to a gene: 12. CDR3 bases: TGTGCCAGCAGTGAGACAGTTACAGGGGCCAGGGGCTACACCTTC. This codes for CASSETVTGARGYTF.

This clonotype was recorded at least ten times. The chain uses TRBV7-2 and TRBJ2-1, with 10 bases matching TRBD2. Germline-derived CDR1 and CDR2 are SGHTA and FQGNSA. The CDR3 runs to 17 residues. Trimming cost V 2 bases and J 5 bases; bases outside gene matches: 9. DNA for the CDR3: TGTGCCAGCAGCTTAAGGCGCCTAGCGGGGGCGAACAATGAGCAGTTCTTC. As protein: CASSLRRLAGANNEQFF.

The chain links TRBV7-3 to TRBJ2-3; TRBD2 agrees at 10 bases. The V gene end was trimmed by 6 bases and the J gene end by 1 base; junction bases not matched to a gene: 4. This CDR3 has 15 amino acids. Germline V CDR1 and CDR2: SGHTA, FQGTGA. The CDR3 nucleotides read TGTGCCAGCAGTGATGGGACTAGCGGCACAGATACGCAGTATTTT. Translation: CASSDGTSGTDTQYF.

This clonotype was counted a few times. The chain is built from TRBV28 and TRBJ1-1; weak D call: TRBD1 (5 bases). Germline CDR1 MDHEN, CDR2 SYDVKM. The CDR3 totals 14 residues. The V gene lost 6 bases and the J gene lost 11 bases, with 22 bases spanning the gap. CDR3 DNA sequence: TGTGCCAGCAGCAGCGGCGGTGGGCCGGGGGAGGCTTTCTTT. Its protein is CASSSGGGPGEAFF.

This clonotype was seen at least ten times. The chain recombines TRBV19 with TRBJ1-1; no clear D gene. V lost 4 bases, J lost 5 bases, and 11 bases lay in between. Per germline, CDR1 LNHDA and CDR2 SQIVND (reference sequence). This CDR3 region has 13 residues. In DNA form, the CDR3 reads TGTGCCAGTAGTACCCGGTATGGGACTGAAGCTTTCTTT. Its protein is CASSTRYGTEAFF.

The rearrangement links TRBV5-1 to TRBJ2-3; no firm D call. This CDR3 comprises 16 residues. Looked up from germline, CDR1 is SGHRS and CDR2 is YFSETQ. V lost 4 bases, J lost 2 bases, and 17 bases lay in between. CDR3 DNA sequence: TGCGCCAGCAGCCGAACGGGCGGTTCCTTCACAGATACGCAGTATTTT. Its protein product is CASSRTGGSFTDTQYF.

The chain carries TRBV2 and TRBJ2-2, with 15 positions matching TRBD2. This CDR3 is 18 amino acids long. Trimming removed 6 bases from V and 0 bases from J; junction bases left unmatched: 5. From germline, CDR1 is SNHLY and CDR2 FYNNEI. Written as DNA, the CDR3 is TGTGCCAGCAGAGGGGGACTAGCGGGGGGCTCGAACACCGGGGAGCTGTTTTTT. Amino acids: CASRGGLAGGSNTGELFF.

Points on this clonotype: It may be a read error: a sequence one base away is much more abundant. The chain is built from TRBV19 and TRBJ2-1; 9 bases align to TRBD2. This CDR3 has 15 amino acids. CDR1 and CDR2 from the germline V gene are LNHDA and SQIVND (reference sequence). CDR3 coding DNA: TGTGCCCGTAGGGCGCGGGGGGGGGGGTACAATGAGCAGTTCTTC. Its translation is CARRARGGGYNEQFF.

On this clonotype: It may be a read error: a sequence one base away is much more abundant. The V call is TRBV6-8, the J call TRBJ1-1, with D tentatively TRBD1 (5 bases). The CDR3 has 15 amino acids. Trimming shortened V by 6 bases and J by 6 bases, and 20 bases separated the two germline ends. Germline V CDR1 and CDR2: MNHGY, SAAAGT. The CDR3 sequence is CASSSLGGVVAEAFF. In DNA form, the CDR3 reads TGTGCCAGCAGCTCCCTGGGGGGAGTGGTCGCTGAAGCTTTCTTT.

This clonotype was observed at least ten times. The chain recombines TRBV5-4 with TRBJ2-1, with TRBD2 identical over 10 bases. J lost 4 bases, V lost 4 bases, and 8 bases had no gene match. Germline V CDR1 and CDR2: SGHNT, YYREEE (reference sequence). The CDR3 runs to 16 residues. The CDR3 sequence: CASSVGSGGPYNEQFF. DNA for the CDR3: TGTGCCAGCAGCGTAGGTAGCGGGGGGCCGTACAATGAGCAGTTCTTC.

This clonotype came up a few times. One end of the junction fails to match germline, which may point to a read error. The chain joins TRBV28 to TRBJ2-1; 9 bases fit TRBD2. CDR1 and CDR2 from the germline V gene are MDHEN and SYDVKM. The CDR3 contains 14 residues. In DNA form, the CDR3 reads TGTGCCAGCAGTTTTGGGACTAGCCGTGAGGCCCCGCTCTTC. It encodes CASSFGTSREAPLF.

This clonotype was detected many times. The V and J genes are TRBV12-3 or TRBV12-4 and TRBJ2-5; 10 bases agree with TRBD2. The V segment lost 6 bases and the J segment 7 bases; nucleotides outside the gene matches: 17. CDR3 length: 17 residues. CDR3 region: CASSSQGLAGVSGTQYF. Written as DNA, the CDR3 is TGTGCCAGCAGCTCCCAGGGCCTAGCGGGGGTTTCGGGGACCCAGTACTTC.

This clonotype has a count of ten or more. This sequence joins TRBV7-2 and TRBJ2-5; 10 bases are shared with TRBD2. Trimming at V came to 6 bases and at J to 5 bases, leaving 9 bases not matched to a gene. The CDR3 has 15 residues. In germline, CDR1 is SGHTA, CDR2 FQGNSA. CDR3 amino acids: CASRRSGGAYETQYF. DNA for the CDR3: TGTGCCAGCAGGCGAAGCGGGGGGGCCTATGAGACCCAGTACTTC.

This clonotype was detected ten times or more. This chain joins TRBV28 and TRBJ1-4; 10 bases match TRBD1. The V segment lost 3 bases and the J segment 7 bases; nucleotides outside the gene matches: 5. Germline CDR1 is MDHEN and CDR2 is SYDVKM. The CDR3 extends over 15 amino acids. The CDR3 nucleotides are TGTGCCAGCAGTTTTGGGGACAGGGGAACTGAAAAACTGTTTTTT. Its protein product is CASSFGDRGTEKLFF.

This clonotype appeared many times. V and J are TRBV5-1 and TRBJ2-1, with TRBD2 identical over 8 bases. Germline lookup yields CDR1 SGHRS and CDR2 YFSETQ. V shed 0 bases, J shed 13 bases, and the junction held 9 bases outside the gene matches. The CDR3 has 14 amino acids. The CDR3 DNA is TGCGCCAGCAGCTTGGCGCCGGGGGGGCCTTTACAGTTCTTC. Translating it yields CASSLAPGGPLQFF.

This clonotype was seen ten or more times. The gene calls are TRBV7-9 and TRBJ1-5, with 9 bases aligning to TRBD1. V shed 5 bases, J shed 2 bases, and the junction held 7 bases outside the gene matches. Germline values: CDR1 SEHNR, CDR2 FQNEAQ (reference sequence). This CDR3 comprises 16 residues. In DNA, the CDR3 is TGTGCCAGCAGCAGTATCCGGACAGGGGGCAATCAGCCCCAGCATTTT. Encoded protein: CASSSIRTGGNQPQHF.

This clonotype was recorded a few times. The chain links TRBV6-2 or TRBV6-3 to TRBJ1-1; no clear D. The CDR3 runs to 17 residues. Per the germline V gene, CDR1 is MNHEY and CDR2 is SVGEGT. V lost 7 bases, J lost 8 bases, and 29 bases lay in between. Here the CDR3 DNA reads TGTGCCAGCACCTTGGAGAGGCTAAGTGATTTAGGCTCGGAAGCTTTCTTT. Translated, it gives CASTLERLSDLGSEAFF.

In its sample, this clonotype was seen many times. J is TRBJ2-7 and V is TRBV5-4, with D unclear. V was clipped by 4 bases and J by 2 bases, with 19 bases between them. The CDR3 extends over 16 amino acids. The germline V gene has CDR1 SGHNT and CDR2 YYREEE (reference sequence). The CDR3 DNA reads TGTGCCAGCAGCGGGCCAACCGGGCCCTCCACCTACGAGCAGTACTTC. Encoded protein: CASSGPTGPSTYEQYF.

This clonotype was recorded many times. The rearrangement uses TRBV18 and TRBJ1-1; D call uncertain. The CDR3 is 13 amino acids. V dropped 10 bases and J dropped 8 bases, with 20 bases sitting between them. Germline V CDR1 and CDR2: KGHSH, LQKENI. The CDR3 here is CATNVGSAAEAFF. The CDR3 DNA reads as TGTGCCACCAACGTTGGGTCCGCGGCCGAAGCTTTCTTT.

The table lists this clonotype with many counts. The V gene is TRBV20-1, the J gene TRBJ2-7, with 7 bases lining up with TRBD2. The CDR3 is 14 residues long. In germline, CDR1 is DFQATT, CDR2 SNEGSKA (reference sequence). J lost 7 bases, V lost 3 bases, and 12 bases had no gene match. This chain's CDR3 is CSASVGGGSREQYF. CDR3 bases: TGCAGTGCTAGTGTCGGCGGGGGATCAAGGGAGCAGTACTTC.

The sample holds many counts of this clonotype. The rearrangement uses TRBV27 and TRBJ2-5; TRBD1 aligns across 12 bases. This CDR3 is built from 17 residues. The germline gives CDR1 MNHEY, CDR2 SMNVEV (reference sequence). J was trimmed by 4 bases and V by 3 bases; bases with no gene match: 9. CDR3 nucleotides: TGTGCCAGCAGTTTCCCCGGGACAGGGGGCATAGGAGAGACCCAGTACTTC. Its protein product is CASSFPGTGGIGETQYF.